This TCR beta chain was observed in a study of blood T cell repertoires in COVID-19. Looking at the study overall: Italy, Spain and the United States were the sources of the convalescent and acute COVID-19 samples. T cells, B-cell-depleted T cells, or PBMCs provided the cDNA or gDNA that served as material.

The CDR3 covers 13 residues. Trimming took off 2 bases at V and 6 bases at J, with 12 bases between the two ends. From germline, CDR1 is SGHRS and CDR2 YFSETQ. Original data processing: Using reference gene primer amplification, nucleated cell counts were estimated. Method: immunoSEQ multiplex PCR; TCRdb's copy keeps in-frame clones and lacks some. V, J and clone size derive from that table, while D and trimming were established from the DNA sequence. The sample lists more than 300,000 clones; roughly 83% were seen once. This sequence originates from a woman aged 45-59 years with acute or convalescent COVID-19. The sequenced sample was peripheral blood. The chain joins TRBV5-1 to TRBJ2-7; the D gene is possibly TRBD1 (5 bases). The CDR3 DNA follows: TGCGCCAGCAGCTTTGAAGCAGGGCTCGAGCAGTACTTC. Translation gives CASSFEAGLEQYF.